Listed below are T cell receptor beta chains from one sample, sequenced in a study of shared clonotypes between healthy human individuals. The repertoire was sequenced with immunoSEQ multiplex PCR; TCRdb's copy has only in-frame clones and lacks some. The sample has about 2.2 million clones, 85% to 95% seen once. The sample comprised naive CD8+ T cells from PBMCs. The receptors shown here come from a man between 18 and 35 years old in good health. Some clones in this sample may be carry-over from other donors' samples. The CDR3 runs from the conserved cysteine through the conserved F or W. The D gene is left open where the match is weak. Size tells how often a clone was seen (once, few, many) or the class of an expanded clone, and some rows leave it out.

d_call: TRBD2; clone_size: -; cdr3_length: 14; j_call: TRBJ2-2; v_call: TRBV9; cdr3_nt: TGTGCCAGCAGCCCCCGGGGGGACACCGGGGAGCTGTTTTTT; cdr3_aa: CASSPRGDTGELFF
d_call: -; clone_size: -; cdr3_length: 11; j_call: TRBJ2-5; v_call: TRBV5-1; cdr3_nt: TGCGCCAGCAGCTTCTCGGGAGCCCAGTACTTC; cdr3_aa: CASSFSGAQYF
d_call: TRBD2; clone_size: -; cdr3_length: 16; j_call: TRBJ2-3; v_call: TRBV7-9; cdr3_nt: TGTGCCAGCAGCTCCCAGTGGCGGGAGTGGGCAGATACGCAGTATTTT; cdr3_aa: CASSSQWREWADTQYF
d_call: TRBD1; clone_size: -; cdr3_length: 18; j_call: TRBJ2-1; v_call: TRBV18; cdr3_nt: TGTGCCAGCTCACCACCGCCCCGCGGGACAGGGGCCTACAATGAGCAGTTCTTC; cdr3_aa: CASSPPPRGTGAYNEQFF
d_call: -; clone_size: few; cdr3_length: 11; j_call: TRBJ1-1; v_call: TRBV5-1; cdr3_nt: TGCGCCAGCCATAGAGGGTCTGAAGCTTTCTTT; cdr3_aa: CASHRGSEAFF
d_call: -; clone_size: -; cdr3_length: 15; j_call: TRBJ2-7; v_call: TRBV4-1; cdr3_nt: TGCGCCAGCAGCCAAGTTACGGGATCACCCTACGAGCAGTACTTC; cdr3_aa: CASSQVTGSPYEQYF
d_call: -; clone_size: -; cdr3_length: 15; j_call: TRBJ2-1; v_call: TRBV9; cdr3_nt: TGTGCCAGCAGCCAATCGGGGAGTTCCTACAATGAGCAGTTCTTC; cdr3_aa: CASSQSGSSYNEQFF
d_call: -; clone_size: -; cdr3_length: 15; j_call: TRBJ2-7; v_call: TRBV28; cdr3_nt: TGTGCCAGCAGTTCGCCCGGAACTGGTACCTACGAGCAGTACTTC; cdr3_aa: CASSSPGTGTYEQYF
d_call: -; clone_size: -; cdr3_length: 13; j_call: TRBJ2-7; v_call: TRBV19; cdr3_nt: TGTGCCAGTAGTGCCGGGACAAACTTAGAGCAGTACTTC; cdr3_aa: CASSAGTNLEQYF
d_call: -; clone_size: once; cdr3_length: 14; j_call: TRBJ2-3; v_call: TRBV5-6; cdr3_nt: TGTGCCAGCAGCTCCCCGCTTTTCACAGATACGCAGTATTTT; cdr3_aa: CASSSPLFTDTQYF